The entry that follows covers one TCR beta chain sequence. Germline assignment: CDR1 SNHLY and CDR2 FYNNEI. The CDR3 is made up of 15 amino acids. V lost 6 bases and J lost 6; bases outside the gene matches: 10. This entry is derived from a study of blood T cell repertoires in COVID-19. At the level of the study: Samples of COVID-19 (acute and convalescent) were obtained from the United States, Italy and Spain. T cells, B-cell-depleted T cells, or PBMCs provided the cDNA or gDNA that served as material.

Original analysis: Counts of nucleated cells, estimated from reference gene primer amplification, were obtained. Generated by immunoSEQ multiplex PCR, the TCRdb table keeps only in-frame clones and is missing some. V, J and clone size reflect that table, while D and trimming were determined from the DNA. The sample has around 130,000 clones, roughly 84% seen once; the top ten hold roughly 15%. The sequencing input was peripheral blood. The clonotype comes from a woman of 80 years or more with acute or convalescent COVID-19. The chain carries TRBV2 and TRBJ2-3, with TRBD2 identical over 9 bases. The CDR3 reads CASRFEAGGEDTQYF. The CDR3 DNA sequence: TGTGCCAGCAGGTTCGAAGCGGGGGGAGAGGATACGCAGTATTTT.